This T cell receptor beta chain comes out of a study of control samples from healthy donors and cancer patients. Germline-derived CDR1 and CDR2 are MDHEN and SYDVKM. Trimming took off 7 bases at V and 2 bases at J, with 18 bases between the two ends. This CDR3 is built from 16 residues. Measured with immunoSEQ multiplex PCR; TCRdb has only the in-frame clones, and not every one. The sample yields under 130,000 clones, approximately 83% seen once. The sequence was obtained from a woman aged 45-65 years in good health. The V call is TRBV28, the J call TRBJ1-3; possibly TRBD1 for D (5 bases). Sequencing was done on a sample of blood. The chain's CDR3 is CASKKLREGTGNTIYF. CDR3 bases: TGTGCCAGCAAAAAATTGCGAGAGGGGACTGGAAACACCATATATTTT.